Listed below are T cell receptor beta chains from one sample, sequenced in a study of blood T cell repertoires in COVID-19. TCRdb's copy holds only in-frame clones and misses some; the assay was immunoSEQ multiplex PCR. The sample carries 250,000 or so clones, roughly 90% recorded once. Sample: peripheral blood. These receptors originate from an older woman with COVID-19, enrolled during active disease. Each CDR3 is given with its conserved first and last residue. A D gene is named only where the DNA matches it firmly. Some rows mark clone size as missing; the rest say once, few, many or name a class of expanded clone.

clone size: NA; J gene: TRBJ2-5; V gene: TRBV6-5; D gene: NA; CDR3 protein: CASSLDYQETQYF; CDR3 DNA: TGTGCCAGCAGTCTAGATTACCAAGAGACCCAGTACTTC
clone size: NA; J gene: TRBJ1-2; V gene: TRBV7-9; D gene: NA; CDR3 protein: CASSLAGGDYRRGYGYTF; CDR3 DNA: TGTGCCAGCAGCTTAGCCGGAGGGGACTACAGGAGGGGCTATGGCTACACCTTC
clone size: NA; J gene: TRBJ1-5; V gene: TRBV2; D gene: NA; CDR3 protein: CASSAGNQPQHF; CDR3 DNA: TGTGCCAGCAGTGCCGGGAATCAGCCCCAGCATTTT
clone size: NA; J gene: TRBJ1-2; V gene: TRBV7-2; D gene: NA; CDR3 protein: CASSLEIPVSNYGYTF; CDR3 DNA: TGTGCCAGCAGCTTAGAAATTCCGGTTAGTAACTATGGCTACACCTTC
clone size: few; J gene: TRBJ2-3; V gene: TRBV11-2; D gene: TRBD2; CDR3 protein: CASSSQRGGLDTQYF; CDR3 DNA: TGTGCCAGCAGCTCCCAGCGGGGGGGCCTGGATACGCAGTATTTT
clone size: once; J gene: TRBJ1-2; V gene: TRBV6-5; D gene: NA; CDR3 protein: CASSYVRDYGYTF; CDR3 DNA: TGTGCCAGCAGTTATGTGAGGGACTATGGCTACACCTTC
clone size: NA; J gene: TRBJ1-2; V gene: TRBV7-8; D gene: NA; CDR3 protein: CASSLRQDSYGYTF; CDR3 DNA: TGTGCCAGCAGCTTAAGACAGGACTCCTATGGCTACACCTTC
clone size: NA; J gene: TRBJ2-7; V gene: TRBV5-1; D gene: TRBD2; CDR3 protein: CASSLERGAYEQYF; CDR3 DNA: TGCGCCAGCAGCTTGGAGCGGGGGGCCTACGAGCAGTACTTC
clone size: NA; J gene: TRBJ2-1; V gene: TRBV5-1; D gene: NA; CDR3 protein: CASSLSPSSYNEQFF; CDR3 DNA: TGCGCCAGCAGCTTGTCTCCCAGCTCCTACAATGAGCAGTTCTTC
clone size: NA; J gene: TRBJ1-1; V gene: TRBV7-3; D gene: NA; CDR3 protein: CASRQDPTNTEAFF; CDR3 DNA: TGTGCCAGCAGACAGGACCCTACGAACACTGAAGCTTTCTTT
clone size: NA; J gene: TRBJ2-1; V gene: TRBV18; D gene: NA; CDR3 protein: CASSPSSGSSYNEQFF; CDR3 DNA: TGTGCCAGCTCACCATCGTCAGGGTCCTCCTACAATGAGCAGTTCTTC
clone size: NA; J gene: TRBJ1-1; V gene: TRBV27; D gene: NA; CDR3 protein: CASAIAGNTEAFF; CDR3 DNA: TGTGCCAGCGCTATCGCGGGGAACACTGAAGCTTTCTTT
clone size: NA; J gene: TRBJ1-1; V gene: TRBV11-3; D gene: NA; CDR3 protein: CASSLNGMNTEAFF; CDR3 DNA: TGTGCCAGCAGCTTGAACGGTATGAACACTGAAGCTTTCTTT
clone size: few; J gene: TRBJ2-7; V gene: TRBV11-2; D gene: NA; CDR3 protein: CASSLDGIGTPYEQYF; CDR3 DNA: TGTGCCAGCAGCTTAGATGGGATTGGGACACCCTACGAGCAGTACTTC
clone size: NA; J gene: TRBJ2-5; V gene: TRBV5-1; D gene: TRBD2; CDR3 protein: CASSLAPSGNQETQYF; CDR3 DNA: TGCGCCAGCAGCTTGGCTCCTAGCGGAAACCAAGAGACCCAGTACTTC
clone size: NA; J gene: TRBJ2-1; V gene: TRBV9; D gene: NA; CDR3 protein: CASSVAGAGGYNEQFF; CDR3 DNA: TGTGCCAGCAGCGTAGCAGGGGCAGGGGGGTACAATGAGCAGTTCTTC
clone size: NA; J gene: TRBJ1-4; V gene: TRBV10-3; D gene: TRBD1; CDR3 protein: CAIRGQTVNEKLFF; CDR3 DNA: TGTGCCATCAGGGGACAGACAGTGAATGAAAAACTGTTTTTT
clone size: NA; J gene: TRBJ1-2; V gene: TRBV6-5; D gene: NA; CDR3 protein: CASSSGGRRDYGYTF; CDR3 DNA: TGTGCCAGCAGTTCCGGCGGCCGGCGAGACTATGGCTACACCTTC
clone size: once; J gene: TRBJ1-4; V gene: TRBV19; D gene: NA; CDR3 protein: CASTIRRGFGEKLFF; CDR3 DNA: TGTGCCAGTACAATTCGTCGGGGATTTGGAGAAAAACTGTTTTTT
clone size: once; J gene: TRBJ1-2; V gene: TRBV3-1/TRBV3-2; D gene: TRBD1; CDR3 protein: CASSQEGTGYYGYTF; CDR3 DNA: TGTGCCAGCAGCCAAGAAGGGACAGGTTACTATGGCTACACCTTC
clone size: NA; J gene: TRBJ1-4; V gene: TRBV7-2; D gene: NA; CDR3 protein: CASSPRRKGGEKLFF; CDR3 DNA: TGTGCCAGCAGCCCTAGGCGTAAGGGAGGAGAAAAACTGTTTTTT
clone size: NA; J gene: TRBJ1-5; V gene: TRBV19; D gene: TRBD1; CDR3 protein: CASSIGDRAGPQHF; CDR3 DNA: TGTGCCAGTAGTATCGGGGACAGGGCCGGGCCCCAGCATTTT
clone size: NA; J gene: TRBJ2-3; V gene: TRBV5-1; D gene: NA; CDR3 protein: CASSEASADTQYF; CDR3 DNA: TGCGCCAGCAGCGAGGCGAGTGCAGATACGCAGTATTTT
clone size: NA; J gene: TRBJ2-2; V gene: TRBV11-3; D gene: NA; CDR3 protein: CASSYRAGNTGELFF; CDR3 DNA: TGTGCCAGCAGCTACAGGGCCGGGAACACCGGGGAGCTGTTTTTT
clone size: NA; J gene: TRBJ1-2; V gene: TRBV19; D gene: NA; CDR3 protein: CASSIQTDRGGYTF; CDR3 DNA: TGTGCCAGTAGTATCCAGACAGACCGGGGGGGCTACACCTTC
clone size: NA; J gene: TRBJ1-2; V gene: TRBV14; D gene: NA; CDR3 protein: CASSPLAAIPYGYTF; CDR3 DNA: TGTGCCAGCAGCCCCCTAGCCGCGATCCCCTATGGCTACACCTTC
clone size: NA; J gene: TRBJ1-2; V gene: TRBV7-8; D gene: NA; CDR3 protein: CASSLLQITNYGYTF; CDR3 DNA: TGTGCCAGCAGCTTATTACAGATAACTAACTATGGCTACACCTTC
clone size: NA; J gene: TRBJ2-6; V gene: TRBV6-4; D gene: NA; CDR3 protein: CASSEQSGANVLTF; CDR3 DNA: TGTGCCAGCAGTGAACAGTCTGGGGCCAACGTCCTGACTTTC
clone size: NA; J gene: TRBJ2-7; V gene: TRBV27; D gene: TRBD2; CDR3 protein: CASSPGLAVYEQYF; CDR3 DNA: TGTGCCAGCAGTCCGGGACTAGCGGTCTACGAGCAGTACTTC
clone size: NA; J gene: TRBJ1-2; V gene: TRBV27; D gene: TRBD1; CDR3 protein: CASSLGFGQGAYGYTF; CDR3 DNA: TGTGCCAGCAGCCTGGGGTTTGGACAGGGGGCTTATGGCTACACCTTC
clone size: few; J gene: TRBJ1-1; V gene: TRBV12-3/TRBV12-4; D gene: NA; CDR3 protein: CASIGGQVTEAFF; CDR3 DNA: TGTGCCAGCATCGGGGGGCAAGTCACTGAAGCTTTCTTT
clone size: NA; J gene: TRBJ1-1; V gene: TRBV19; D gene: NA; CDR3 protein: CATQEFSNTEAFF; CDR3 DNA: TGTGCCACCCAGGAATTTTCGAACACTGAAGCTTTCTTT
clone size: NA; J gene: TRBJ1-2; V gene: TRBV4-1; D gene: NA; CDR3 protein: CASSQVAGTGTVYGYTF; CDR3 DNA: TGCGCCAGCAGCCAAGTAGCGGGTACAGGGACGGTCTATGGCTACACCTTC
clone size: NA; J gene: TRBJ2-1; V gene: TRBV19; D gene: TRBD2; CDR3 protein: CASTPRGGLVYNEQFF; CDR3 DNA: TGTGCCAGTACGCCCCGCGGGGGGCTCGTCTACAATGAGCAGTTCTTC
clone size: NA; J gene: TRBJ2-1; V gene: TRBV11-3; D gene: TRBD1; CDR3 protein: CASSPRDRGGNEQFF; CDR3 DNA: TGTGCCAGCAGCCCCCGGGACAGGGGGGGCAATGAGCAGTTCTTC
clone size: NA; J gene: TRBJ1-2; V gene: TRBV29-1; D gene: NA; CDR3 protein: CSVSGEFSGYTF; CDR3 DNA: TGCAGCGTGTCTGGGGAGTTTTCTGGCTACACCTTC
clone size: NA; J gene: TRBJ1-4; V gene: TRBV3-1/TRBV3-2; D gene: NA; CDR3 protein: CASSQNSVLFF; CDR3 DNA: TGTGCCAGCAGCCAAAACTCGGTACTGTTTTTT
clone size: few; J gene: TRBJ1-2; V gene: TRBV3-1/TRBV3-2; D gene: NA; CDR3 protein: CASSRQDGGYTF; CDR3 DNA: TGTGCCAGCAGCCGACAGGACGGAGGCTACACCTTC
clone size: NA; J gene: TRBJ1-1; V gene: TRBV5-1; D gene: NA; CDR3 protein: CASSVQGAEAFF; CDR3 DNA: TGCGCCAGCAGCGTCCAGGGCGCTGAAGCTTTCTTT
clone size: once; J gene: TRBJ1-1; V gene: TRBV10-3; D gene: TRBD1; CDR3 protein: CAISLDRVTEAFF; CDR3 DNA: TGTGCCATCAGCTTAGACAGGGTGACTGAAGCTTTCTTT
clone size: NA; J gene: TRBJ2-7; V gene: TRBV7-2; D gene: TRBD1; CDR3 protein: CASSLDRGVGYEQYF; CDR3 DNA: TGTGCCAGCAGCTTAGACAGGGGAGTAGGCTACGAGCAGTACTTC
clone size: NA; J gene: TRBJ2-3; V gene: TRBV19; D gene: NA; CDR3 protein: CASSRGLYTDTQYF; CDR3 DNA: TGTGCCAGTAGTAGGGGACTTTACACAGATACGCAGTATTTT
clone size: once; J gene: TRBJ1-2; V gene: TRBV9; D gene: TRBD1; CDR3 protein: CASSVGQGINYGYTF; CDR3 DNA: TGTGCCAGCAGCGTAGGACAGGGGATTAACTATGGCTACACCTTC
clone size: NA; J gene: TRBJ1-1; V gene: TRBV29-1; D gene: NA; CDR3 protein: CSARSQGGGTEAFF; CDR3 DNA: TGCAGCGCCCGATCCCAGGGAGGGGGAACTGAAGCTTTCTTT
clone size: NA; J gene: TRBJ1-1; V gene: TRBV7-9; D gene: TRBD1; CDR3 protein: CASSRRTGEFPF; CDR3 DNA: TGTGCCAGCAGCAGAAGGACAGGGGAGTTCCCGTTT
clone size: NA; J gene: TRBJ1-6; V gene: TRBV13; D gene: NA; CDR3 protein: CASSQGDGDSPLHF; CDR3 DNA: TGTGCCAGCAGTCAAGGGGATGGGGATTCACCCCTCCACTTT
clone size: few; J gene: TRBJ1-5; V gene: TRBV15; D gene: NA; CDR3 protein: CATSTSSVNQPQHF; CDR3 DNA: TGTGCCACCAGCACATCTTCAGTCAATCAGCCCCAGCATTTT
clone size: NA; J gene: TRBJ1-4; V gene: TRBV24-1; D gene: TRBD1; CDR3 protein: CATSDVGTGGWEEKLFF; CDR3 DNA: TGTGCCACCAGTGACGTCGGGACAGGGGGCTGGGAAGAAAAACTGTTTTTT
clone size: NA; J gene: TRBJ1-6; V gene: TRBV27; D gene: NA; CDR3 protein: CASRLGGERNSPLHF; CDR3 DNA: TGTGCCAGCAGATTGGGGGGGGAAAGAAATTCACCCCTCCACTTT
clone size: NA; J gene: TRBJ2-5; V gene: TRBV19; D gene: TRBD2; CDR3 protein: CASRLGTSGGIGETQYF; CDR3 DNA: TGTGCCAGTAGGCTCGGGACTAGCGGGGGGATAGGGGAGACCCAGTACTTC
clone size: once; J gene: TRBJ1-5; V gene: TRBV19; D gene: NA; CDR3 protein: CASSILAGGDQPQHF; CDR3 DNA: TGTGCCAGTAGTATACTAGCAGGTGGTGATCAGCCCCAGCATTTT
clone size: NA; J gene: TRBJ2-7; V gene: TRBV15; D gene: TRBD1; CDR3 protein: CATSRGPTGTGGYEQYF; CDR3 DNA: TGTGCCACCAGCAGAGGCCCGACCGGGACAGGGGGCTACGAGCAGTACTTC
clone size: NA; J gene: TRBJ2-7; V gene: TRBV6-5; D gene: NA; CDR3 protein: CASKGLLGSYEQYF; CDR3 DNA: TGTGCCAGCAAGGGACTCCTTGGCTCCTACGAGCAGTACTTC
clone size: NA; J gene: TRBJ1-1; V gene: TRBV3-1/TRBV3-2; D gene: NA; CDR3 protein: CASSQAGSKNTEAFF; CDR3 DNA: TGTGCCAGCAGCCAGGCCGGGAGCAAGAACACTGAAGCTTTCTTT
clone size: NA; J gene: TRBJ2-5; V gene: TRBV21-1; D gene: NA; CDR3 protein: CASSKGSGVVKTQYF; CDR3 DNA: TGTGCCAGCAGCAAAGGGTCAGGGGTCGTGAAGACCCAGTACTTC
clone size: NA; J gene: TRBJ2-7; V gene: TRBV3-1/TRBV3-2; D gene: NA; CDR3 protein: CASPGGEYEQYF; CDR3 DNA: TGTGCCAGCCCCGGGGGTGAATACGAGCAGTACTTC
clone size: NA; J gene: TRBJ1-5; V gene: TRBV3-1/TRBV3-2; D gene: NA; CDR3 protein: CASSHTVSNQPQHF; CDR3 DNA: TGTGCCAGCAGCCACACAGTTAGCAATCAGCCCCAGCATTTT
clone size: NA; J gene: TRBJ1-1; V gene: TRBV7-2; D gene: NA; CDR3 protein: CASSLLRNTEAFF; CDR3 DNA: TGTGCCAGCAGCTTATTGAGGAACACTGAAGCTTTCTTT